The 18 T cell receptor beta chains given below trace back to one sample, sequenced in a study of blood T cell repertoires in COVID-19. Here immunoSEQ multiplex PCR was the method, and the copy in TCRdb shows in-frame clones only, minus some. The table includes some 170,000 clones, 82% detected once. The source material was peripheral blood. The receptors stem from a woman in her 70s with acute or convalescent COVID-19.

This clone occurred once. The chain is built from TRBV6-2 or TRBV6-3 and TRBJ2-3; 9 nucleotides match TRBD2. Germline CDR1 reads MNHEY; CDR2 reads SVGEGT. V was clipped by 6 bases and J by 2 bases; unmatched bases: 3. This CDR3 is 14 amino acids long. The CDR3 spells CASSSGRYTDTQYF. Written as DNA, the CDR3 is TGTGCCAGCAGCAGCGGGAGGTACACAGATACGCAGTATTTT.

The V gene is TRBV7-2, the J gene TRBJ2-2; 7 nucleotides match TRBD1. The ends lost 5 bases at V and 4 bases at J; junction bases unmatched: 10. The CDR3 consists of 16 residues. Germline CDR1 and CDR2: SGHTA and FQGNSA. The CDR3 DNA sequence: TGTGCCAGCAGCCCCGACCGGACAGGATCCACCGGGGAGCTGTTTTTT. Encoded protein: CASSPDRTGSTGELFF.

The genes are TRBV28 and TRBJ1-2; 12 bases match TRBD1. Germline CDR1 reads MDHEN; CDR2 reads SYDVKM. With V trimmed by 4 bases and J by 4 bases, 10 bases remained unmatched. The CDR3 runs 17 residues. The CDR3 bases are TGTGCCAGCAGTTCGCCGGGACAGGGGGCCCGCATCTATGGCTACACCTTC. It codes for CASSSPGQGARIYGYTF.

The chain carries TRBV5-4 and TRBJ1-3; D ambiguous. The germline gives CDR1 SGHNT, CDR2 YYREEE (reference sequence). V was cut by 5 bases and J by 3 bases, with 12 bases left in between. This CDR3 comprises 14 residues. DNA of the CDR3: TGTGCCAGCAGGAATAGCGGCGGTGGAAACACCATATATTTT. Amino acids: CASRNSGGGNTIYF.

The genes are TRBV7-9 and TRBJ1-1, with a weak D call TRBD1 (6 bases). This CDR3 comprises 14 residues. Germline V gene lookup returns CDR1 SEHNR and CDR2 FQNEAQ (reference sequence). V gave up 5 bases and J gave up 5 bases, with 15 bases separating them. As DNA, the CDR3 is TGTGCCAGCAGCCCCGAGGGGGATGGGACTGAAGCTTTCTTT. Its translation: CASSPEGDGTEAFF. Complete variable domain (other parts from reference TRBV7-9 and TRBJ1-1): DTGVSQNPRHKITKRGQNVTFRCDPISEHNRLYWYRQTLGQGPEFLTYFQNEAQLEKSRLLSDRFSAERPKGSFSTLEIQRTEQGDSAMYLCASSPEGDGTEAFFGQGTRLTVV.

The chain is built from TRBV7-9 and TRBJ1-2; TRBD1 matches at 7 bases. After removal of 5 bases from V and 5 bases from J, the junction contained 8 bases not matched to a gene. Germline CDR1 SEHNR, CDR2 FQNEAQ (reference sequence). The CDR3 length is 14 residues. CDR3 sequence: CASSTGTASYGYTF. CDR3 nucleotides: TGTGCCAGCAGCACCGGGACAGCATCGTATGGCTACACCTTC.

The chain recombines TRBV27 with TRBJ2-7; D unresolved. Germline CDR1 MNHEY, CDR2 SMNVEV (reference sequence). CDR3 length: 13 amino acids. The V end was cut by 3 bases, the J end by 2 bases, with 8 bases between. Written as DNA, the CDR3 is TGTGCCAGCAGTTTTACACGTACCTACGAGCAGTACTTC. Residues: CASSFTRTYEQYF.

The genes are TRBV4-3 and TRBJ2-3; 7 nucleotides line up with TRBD2. Losses at the gene ends were 1 base for V and 4 bases for J; bases not matched to a gene: 8. The V gene's germline CDR1 is LGHNA and CDR2 YSLEER. This CDR3 is 16 amino acids long. DNA of the CDR3: TGCGCCAGCAGCCAAGTCTCAAGGGGAGGGTCAGATACGCAGTATTTT. Protein: CASSQVSRGGSDTQYF.

This clone was found a few times. V gene TRBV30 combines with J gene TRBJ1-2, with unresolved D. The CDR3 extends over 12 amino acids. Between the trimmed V and J ends, which lost 0 bases and 7 bases, there was a span of 9 bases. CDR1 is GTSNPN and CDR2 is SVGIG in the germline V gene (reference sequence). The CDR3 DNA reads TGTGCCTGGAGTGTAACAGAGGGTGGCTACACCTTC. This codes for CAWSVTEGGYTF.

The chain has TRBV29-1 and TRBJ2-1; 9 nucleotides line up with TRBD2. Germline CDR1 SQVTM, CDR2 ANQGSEA. The CDR3 spans 15 residues. The V and J ends lost 0 bases and 7 bases, in that order; junction bases with no gene match: 7. The CDR3 DNA is TGCAGCGTTGAAGATCGGGGACTAGCCCTTAATGAGCAGTTCTTC. It specifies CSVEDRGLALNEQFF.

In its sample, this clone was seen a few times. DNA of the CDR3: TGTGCCAGCAGCTTGGGGCGGTCCTACAATGAGCAGTTCTTC. Amino acids: CASSLGRSYNEQFF. The chain joins TRBV5-4 to TRBJ2-1, with D unclear. The CDR3 has 14 amino acids. Germline assignment: CDR1 SGHNT and CDR2 YYREEE (reference sequence). V shed 0 bases and J shed 1 base, with 5 bases lying between them.

This chain links TRBV18 with TRBJ2-4; 14 bases fit TRBD2. Germline trimming cut 6 bases from V and 0 bases from J; bases unmatched to any gene: 4. CDR3 length equals 17 residues. CDR1 is KGHSH, CDR2 LQKENI, per germline. The CDR3, as DNA: TGTGCCAGCTCGGGACTAGCGGGAGCGCTAGCCAAAAACATTCAGTACTTC. Translated, it gives CASSGLAGALAKNIQYF.

The chain uses TRBV19 and TRBJ1-2; D not certain. Germline CDR1 and CDR2: LNHDA and SQIVND (reference sequence). V shed 2 bases and J shed 0 bases, with 13 bases lying between them. There are 16 residues in the CDR3. This CDR3 reads CASSIRRTLANYGYTF. The DNA for the CDR3 is TGTGCCAGTAGTATAAGGCGCACCCTAGCTAACTATGGCTACACCTTC.

This clone has more than one count but fewer than ten. The gene calls are TRBV19 and TRBJ1-2, with D perhaps matching TRBD1 (5 bases). The CDR3 spans 13 residues. The germline gives CDR1 LNHDA, CDR2 SQIVND (reference sequence). The V and J ends lost 6 bases and 2 bases respectively, with 10 bases between them. In nucleotides, the CDR3 is TGTGCCAGTAGCTTTCGGGGGAACTATGGCTACACCTTC. It encodes CASSFRGNYGYTF. The whole variable domain, filled in from reference TRBV19 and TRBJ1-2, reads DGGITQSPKYLFRKEGQNVTLSCEQNLNHDAMYWYRQDPGQGLRLIYYSQIVNDFQKGDIAEGYSVSREKKESFPLTVTSAQKNPTAFYLCASSFRGNYGYTFGSGTRLTVV.

The rearrangement joins TRBV5-1 to TRBJ1-1; D remains unclear. Germline values: CDR1 SGHRS, CDR2 YFSETQ. Trimming removed 3 bases at V and 1 base at J, with 10 bases between. The CDR3 sequence is 14 residues long. The CDR3 loop reads CASSSSTENTEAFF. The DNA of the CDR3 is TGCGCCAGCAGCTCGTCCACAGAGAACACTGAAGCTTTCTTT.

The V gene is TRBV10-3, the J gene TRBJ2-3; 7 bases match TRBD2. V dropped 0 bases and J dropped 6; count of bases not matched to a gene: 9. This CDR3 spans 16 amino acids. Germline V CDR1 and CDR2: ENHRY, SYGVKD. The CDR3: CAISESIGGGRDTQYF. CDR3 nucleotide sequence: TGTGCCATCAGTGAGTCGATTGGCGGGGGACGGGATACGCAGTATTTT.

V is TRBV7-9 and J is TRBJ2-7; D is perhaps TRBD1 (5 bases). CDR3 length: 15 residues. Germline loops: CDR1 SEHNR, CDR2 FQNEAQ (reference sequence). V was clipped by 1 base and J by 6 bases, with 16 bases between them. The CDR3 DNA reads as TGTGCCAGCAGCTTAGATCGCGGCAGGCAGGGCGAGCAGTACTTC. Translated, it gives CASSLDRGRQGEQYF.

The CDR3 reads CASSPPGQYGYTF. CDR3 bases: TGTGCCAGCAGCCCTCCGGGACAGTATGGCTACACCTTC. The chain joins TRBV3-1 (or the pseudogene TRBV3-2) to TRBJ1-2, with 7 bases matching TRBD1. Germline V gene lookup returns CDR1 LGHDT and CDR2 YNNKEL (reference sequence). This CDR3 contains 13 residues. The trim removed 4 bases at V and 5 bases at J, leaving 4 bases unmatched.